The 29 T cell receptor beta chains below all came from one sample that was sequenced in a study of OX40 agonist ivuxolimab in advanced cancers. TCRdb keeps only in-frame clones here, not all; method: immunoSEQ multiplex PCR. The data hold more than 75,000 clones, with about four fifths observed a single time. Specimen: CD4+ or CD8+ T cells sorted from blood, collected in a trial of the OX40 agonist ivuxolimab. The receptors were gathered from an adult with an advanced solid tumor such as melanoma, head and neck, liver or kidney cancer.

The rearrangement joins TRBV4-3 to TRBJ2-2; TRBD2 matches at 12 bases. J was trimmed by 0 bases and V by 2 bases; bases with no gene match: 7. This CDR3 region has 19 residues. Germline V gives CDR1 LGHNA, CDR2 YSLEER. CDR3 residues: CASSQQLGLAGPNTGELFF. In nucleotides, the CDR3 is TGCGCCAGCAGCCAACAACTAGGACTAGCGGGGCCGAACACCGGGGAGCTGTTTTTT.

The rearrangement uses TRBV7-2 and TRBJ1-2; D is possibly TRBD1 (6 bases). The CDR3 has 12 residues. CDR1 is SGHTA, CDR2 FQGNSA, per germline. The germline V and J ends were trimmed by 5 bases and 4 bases, with 8 bases remaining between them. The CDR3: CASSLDSYGYTF. Here the CDR3 DNA reads TGTGCCAGCAGCCTGGACAGCTATGGCTACACCTTC.

In its sample, this clone was seen once. V usage is TRBV15 and J usage is TRBJ1-4, with D uncertain. The CDR3 spans 14 residues. Germline loops: CDR1 LNHNV, CDR2 YYDKDF (reference sequence). The germline V and J ends were trimmed by 0 bases and 8 bases, with 10 bases remaining between them. The CDR3 here is CATSRDLWGEKLFF. CDR3 DNA sequence: TGTGCCACCAGCAGAGACCTTTGGGGAGAAAAACTGTTTTTT.

The chain has TRBV5-5 and TRBJ1-2, with TRBD1 matching over 12 bases. CDR3 size: 15 residues. V lost 3 bases to trimming and J lost 6 bases; unmatched junction nucleotides: 6. Germline CDR1 SGHKS, CDR2 YYEKEE (reference sequence). CDR3 bases: TGTGCCAGCAGCTGGGGACAGGGGGCCTGGCATGGCTACACCTTC. This gives the protein CASSWGQGAWHGYTF.

V usage is TRBV6-6 and J usage is TRBJ1-2; 10 bases agree with TRBD1. The CDR3 is made up of 14 amino acids. In germline, CDR1 is MNHNY, CDR2 SVGAGI (reference sequence). The junction had 4 bases not matched to a gene; V was cut back by 5 bases and J by 4 bases. The CDR3 protein is CASSAGQGVYGYTF. CDR3 coding DNA: TGTGCCAGCAGTGCTGGACAGGGGGTCTATGGCTACACCTTC.

This chain uses TRBV19 with TRBJ2-1; 7 bases map to TRBD2. Looked up from germline, CDR1 is LNHDA and CDR2 is SQIVND (reference sequence). The CDR3 contains 16 residues. V trimming: 3 bases; J trimming: 5 bases; junction bases outside the gene matches: 10. CDR3 in amino acids: CASSISSASGNNEQFF. The CDR3 DNA sequence: TGTGCCAGTAGTATTTCATCGGCTAGCGGAAACAATGAGCAGTTCTTC.

This clone was counted between two and nine times. J is TRBJ1-6 and V is TRBV25-1; TRBD1 matches 10 bases. CDR3 length: 15 amino acids. The germline CDR1 and CDR2 sequences are MGHDK and SYGVNS. The trim removed 4 bases at V and 6 bases at J, leaving 3 bases unmatched. CDR3 sequence: CASSGDRGGNSPLHF. The CDR3 DNA is TGTGCCAGCAGTGGGGACAGGGGTGGTAATTCACCCCTCCACTTT.

The chain employs TRBV2 and TRBJ2-7; TRBD1 matches 9 bases. The CDR3 contains 14 residues. Trimming took 6 bases from V and 5 from J; bases not matched to a gene: 8. Germline values: CDR1 SNHLY, CDR2 FYNNEI. The CDR3 nucleotides read TGTGCCAGCAGAGGACAGGGGCTTATCCACGAGCAGTACTTC. Translating it yields CASRGQGLIHEQYF.

The chain joins TRBV7-2 to TRBJ2-7; D may be TRBD1 (5 bases). The CDR3 totals 14 residues. V was pared by 5 bases and J by 3 bases, with 14 bases between. Per germline, CDR1 SGHTA and CDR2 FQGNSA. The chain's CDR3 is CASSPPWGNYEQYF. As DNA, the CDR3 is TGTGCCAGCAGCCCCCCTTGGGGCAACTACGAGCAGTACTTC. The whole variable domain, remainder taken from reference TRBV7-2 and TRBJ2-7, is GAGVSQSPSNKVTEKGKDVELRCDPISGHTALYWYRQSLGQGLEFLIYFQGNSAPDKSGLPSDRFSAERTGGSVSTLTIQRTQQEDSAVYLCASSPPWGNYEQYFGPGTRLTVT.

This chain joins TRBV9 and TRBJ2-1; 7 bases line up with TRBD2. The V segment lost 0 bases and the J segment 10 bases; nucleotides outside the gene matches: 4. Germline V gives CDR1 SGDLS, CDR2 YYNGEE. The CDR3 is 13 residues long. Here the CDR3 reads CASSVEGLGEQFF. The CDR3 DNA reads TGTGCCAGCAGCGTAGAAGGACTAGGCGAGCAGTTCTTC. The full variable domain, in which reference TRBV9 and TRBJ2-1 provide the parts outside the CDR3, is DSGVTQTPKHLITATGQRVTLRCSPRSGDLSVYWYQQSLDQGLQFLIQYYNGEERAKGNILERFSAQQFPDLHSELNLSSLELGDSALYFCASSVEGLGEQFFGPGTRLTVL.

This clone has only a few counts. The chain is built from TRBV29-1 and TRBJ2-3; the D gene is possibly TRBD2 (5 bases). The V and J ends lost 4 bases and 1 base respectively, with 9 bases between them. CDR3 size: 13 residues. In germline, CDR1 is SQVTM, CDR2 ANQGSEA. The CDR3 protein is CSVVVGGTDTQYF. CDR3 in DNA: TGCAGCGTTGTTGTCGGGGGCACAGATACGCAGTATTTT.

This clone was seen only once. The chain links TRBV6-6 to TRBJ1-2; the D gene is possibly TRBD1 (6 bases). Trimming shortened V by 5 bases and J by 6 bases, and 16 bases separated the two germline ends. The CDR3 is made up of 14 amino acids. Germline values: CDR1 MNHNY, CDR2 SVGAGI (reference sequence). The CDR3 spells CASSRRQERDGYTF. CDR3 in DNA: TGTGCCAGCAGTCGCCGACAGGAACGGGATGGCTACACCTTC.

This chain joins TRBV10-3 and TRBJ2-7; no clear D gene. Trimming pared 5 bases from V and 3 bases from J, leaving 11 bases between. CDR1 is ENHRY, CDR2 SYGVKD, per germline. CDR3 size: 13 residues. CDR3 nucleotides: TGTGCCATCAGTTTAGAACAGTACTACGAGCAGTACTTC. Its translation: CAISLEQYYEQYF.

The V call is TRBV4-2, the J call TRBJ2-7, with no clear D. Deletions cut 0 bases from V and 6 bases from J, with 9 bases between. CDR3 size: 13 residues. The germline CDR1 and CDR2 sequences are LGHNA and YNFKEQ. Here the CDR3 DNA reads TGTGCCAGCAGCCAAGAATGGGGTGGCGAGCAGTACTTC. Its protein is CASSQEWGGEQYF.

The V gene is TRBV5-1, the J gene TRBJ1-4; D unresolved. This CDR3 comprises 14 residues. In germline, CDR1 is SGHRS, CDR2 YFSETQ. V dropped 2 bases and J dropped 3 bases, with 8 bases sitting between them. CDR3 DNA: TGCGCCAGCAGCTTTTTGGGGTCTAATGAAAAACTGTTTTTT. It encodes CASSFLGSNEKLFF.

The gene calls are TRBV6-6 and TRBJ2-3; D uncertain. This CDR3 is built from 14 residues. V shed 1 base and J shed 1 base, with 6 bases lying between them. The germline CDR1 and CDR2 sequences are MNHNY and SVGAGI (reference sequence). For the CDR3, the DNA is TGTGCCAGCAGTTACTTGGGCCGCACAGATACGCAGTATTTT. Amino acids: CASSYLGRTDTQYF.

The chain is built from TRBV30 and TRBJ2-5; D is undetermined. This CDR3 spans 13 amino acids. Trimming left V 0 bases short and J 3 bases short, with 8 bases between. In germline, CDR1 is GTSNPN, CDR2 SVGIG (reference sequence). The CDR3 DNA is TGTGCCTGGAGTGTAGGGCGGAAAGAGACCCAGTACTTC. Protein product: CAWSVGRKETQYF.

The chain joins TRBV6-1 to TRBJ1-6, with D unresolved. The CDR3 length is 14 residues. Germline CDR1 MNHNS, CDR2 SASEGT. The V gene lost 3 bases and the J gene lost 10 bases, with 13 bases spanning the gap. Written as DNA, the CDR3 is TGTGCCAGCAGTGACGTCCTAGGAGAATCACCCCTCCACTTT. Translated, it gives CASSDVLGESPLHF.

The J gene is TRBJ1-5, the V gene TRBV7-8, with 12 bases that match TRBD1. Germline V gene sequence: CDR1 SGHVS, CDR2 FQNEAQ. The length of the CDR3 is 19 residues. V dropped 2 bases and J dropped 5; count of bases not matched to a gene: 13. CDR3 protein: CASSLRGGQGARIYQPQHF. The DNA for the CDR3 is TGTGCCAGCAGCTTAAGAGGGGGACAGGGGGCGAGAATTTATCAGCCCCAGCATTTT.

The V call is TRBV19, the J call TRBJ2-7; maybe TRBD2 (6 bases). With 3 bases removed from V and 5 bases from J, the gap between germline ends came to 8 bases. Germline V gene sequence: CDR1 LNHDA, CDR2 SQIVND (reference sequence). The CDR3 is made up of 12 amino acids. CDR3 residues: CASSMTRNEQYF. The CDR3 DNA reads TGTGCCAGTAGTATGACTAGGAACGAGCAGTACTTC.

This clone is judged medium-sized. This chain uses TRBV19 with TRBJ1-3, with a weak D call TRBD1 (5 bases). The V end was cut by 3 bases, the J end by 0 bases, with 15 bases between. Germline CDR1 LNHDA, CDR2 SQIVND (reference sequence). The CDR3 runs 17 residues. The CDR3: CASSILEDSSSGNTIYF. CDR3 coding DNA: TGTGCCAGTAGTATTTTGGAAGACAGCAGCTCTGGAAACACCATATATTTT.

The chain employs TRBV29-1 and TRBJ2-5; D not resolved. Trimming took 4 bases from V and 3 from J, leaving 3 bases between them. CDR3 size: 10 residues. Germline V gene sequence: CDR1 SQVTM, CDR2 ANQGSEA. The CDR3 protein is CSVGKETQYF. The DNA of the CDR3 is TGCAGCGTTGGGAAAGAGACCCAGTACTTC.

The count of this clone is one. The rearrangement links TRBV25-1 to TRBJ1-6; D ambiguous. The CDR3 runs to 14 residues. The germline V gene encodes CDR1 MGHDK and CDR2 SYGVNS. Trimming left V 5 bases short and J 0 bases short, with 5 bases between. The CDR3 nucleotides are TGTGCCAGCAGTCAGGACTCCTATAATTCACCCCTCCACTTT. It encodes CASSQDSYNSPLHF.

The chain combines TRBV29-1 with TRBJ1-3, with D unclear. The CDR3 totals 11 residues. The V gene lost 7 bases and the J gene lost 3 bases, with 7 bases spanning the gap. Germline values: CDR1 SQVTM, CDR2 ANQGSEA. The CDR3 region is CSADIGNTIYF. The CDR3 DNA follows: TGCAGCGCCGACATTGGAAACACCATATATTTT.

The chain carries TRBV7-3 and TRBJ2-2, with 7 bases lining up with TRBD1. The CDR3 totals 13 residues. The trim removed 4 bases at V and 6 bases at J, leaving 2 bases unmatched. Looked up from germline, CDR1 is SGHTA and CDR2 is FQGTGA. CDR3 coding DNA: TGTGCCAGCAGCTCCACAGGGGCCGGGGAGCTGTTTTTT. It encodes CASSSTGAGELFF.

The chain links TRBV27 to TRBJ1-2; TRBD1 matches at 9 bases. This CDR3 is built from 15 residues. Losses at the gene ends were 4 bases for V and 7 bases for J; bases not matched to a gene: 10. Germline V CDR1 and CDR2: MNHEY, SMNVEV (reference sequence). The CDR3 loop reads CASSYTGQGLGGYTF. CDR3 nucleotide sequence: TGTGCCAGCAGTTATACGGGACAGGGACTCGGTGGCTACACCTTC.

The rearrangement links TRBV5-1 to TRBJ2-3, with D tentatively TRBD2 (6 bases). The CDR3 has 16 residues. CDR1 is SGHRS, CDR2 YFSETQ, per germline. V was shortened by 0 bases and J by 4 bases, with 15 bases between the two germline ends. The CDR3 reads CASSLGRAGSADTQYF. CDR3 bases: TGCGCCAGCAGCTTGGGCCGGGCGGGAAGCGCAGATACGCAGTATTTT.

This clone was seen more than once but under ten times. The chain combines TRBV19 with TRBJ1-2; unclear D gene. This CDR3 has 12 residues. The germline V gene encodes CDR1 LNHDA and CDR2 SQIVND (reference sequence). V dropped 8 bases and J dropped 6 bases, with 13 bases sitting between them. This CDR3 reads CASGPPPNGYTF. The CDR3 DNA follows: TGTGCCAGTGGGCCTCCCCCAAATGGCTACACCTTC.

V is TRBV4-1 and J is TRBJ1-4; TRBD1 matches at 10 bases. V gave up 2 bases and J gave up 5 bases; unmatched junction bases: 8. Germline-derived CDR1 and CDR2 are MGHRA and YSYEKL. The CDR3 has 17 residues. In DNA form, the CDR3 reads TGCGCCAGCAGCCAATACCGGGACAGGGGATTAAATGAAAAACTGTTTTTT. Protein product: CASSQYRDRGLNEKLFF.